Below, 21 T cell receptor beta chains from the same sample are listed, as sequenced in a study of PD-L1 blockade in urothelial cancer. Generated by immunoSEQ multiplex PCR, the TCRdb table keeps only in-frame clones and is missing some. The data hold 70,000 or so clones, with roughly 80% observed a single time. The sequencing here drew on PBMCs, taken around atezolizumab (anti-PD-L1) treatment. Receptor source: a man in his 70s with urothelial cancer.

CDR3 in amino acids: CAISWDSRTDTQYF. The CDR3, as DNA: TGTGCCATCAGTTGGGACAGTCGCACAGATACGCAGTATTTT. The V and J genes are TRBV10-3 and TRBJ2-3; 7 bases are shared with TRBD1. The ends lost 5 bases at V and 1 base at J; junction bases unmatched: 3. This CDR3 has 14 residues. In germline, CDR1 is ENHRY, CDR2 SYGVKD.

This clone was picked up one time. This chain connects TRBV28 to TRBJ1-4, with 11 bases that match TRBD1. Germline V gives CDR1 MDHEN, CDR2 SYDVKM. The CDR3 loop spans 14 amino acids. Germline trimming cut 5 bases from V and 5 bases from J; bases unmatched to any gene: 1. CDR3 in amino acids: CASSRDRGNEKLFF. Here the CDR3 DNA reads TGTGCCAGCAGTCGGGACAGGGGGAATGAAAAACTGTTTTTT.

The chain employs TRBV20-1 and TRBJ2-5, with D perhaps matching TRBD2 (5 bases). Deletions cut 6 bases from V and 5 bases from J, with 7 bases between. Germline assignment: CDR1 DFQATT and CDR2 SNEGSKA (reference sequence). The CDR3 runs to 10 residues. CDR3 region: CSAGVETQYF. The CDR3, as DNA: TGCAGTGCCGGGGTGGAGACCCAGTACTTC.

V is TRBV19 and J is TRBJ1-1; 7 bases line up with TRBD1. V shed 4 bases, J shed 1 base, and the junction held 9 bases outside the gene matches. From germline, CDR1 is LNHDA and CDR2 SQIVND (reference sequence). There are 16 residues in the CDR3. CDR3 in DNA: TGTGCCAGTAGTACTCCCCCGCCAGGGGGGAACACTGAAGCTTTCTTT. Residues: CASSTPPPGGNTEAFF.

The CDR3 spells CASSERGNRQRPYNEQFF. DNA for the CDR3: TGTGCCAGCAGCGAAAGGGGCAACAGACAGAGGCCCTACAATGAGCAGTTCTTC. The chain joins TRBV2 to TRBJ2-1, with D possibly matching TRBD1 (5 bases). CDR1 and CDR2 (germline): SNHLY, FYNNEI. V lost 6 bases and J 2 bases, leaving 23 bases between the germline ends. The CDR3 consists of 18 residues. The entire variable domain, with the rest obtained from reference TRBV2 and TRBJ2-1, is as follows: EPEVTQTPSHQVTQMGQEVILRCVPISNHLYFYWYRQILGQKVEFLVSFYNNEISEKSEIFDDQFSVERPDGSNFTLKIRSTKLEDSAMYFCASSERGNRQRPYNEQFFGPGTRLTVL.

This clone was found a few times. This rearrangement joins TRBV7-3 to TRBJ1-5; 11 nucleotides agree with TRBD1. The CDR3 is made up of 19 amino acids. Germline loops: CDR1 SGHTA, CDR2 FQGTGA. After removal of 2 bases from V and 0 bases from J, the junction contained 9 bases not matched to a gene. The CDR3: CASSLLVGQGGSSNQPQHF. In nucleotides, the CDR3 is TGTGCCAGCAGCTTACTAGTGGGACAGGGGGGGAGTAGCAATCAGCCCCAGCATTTT.

V is TRBV19 and J is TRBJ2-3, with 9 positions matching TRBD2. There are 13 residues in the CDR3. The germline V gene has CDR1 LNHDA and CDR2 SQIVND (reference sequence). V dropped 7 bases and J dropped 6; count of bases not matched to a gene: 5. The CDR3 protein is CASMSGGRDTQYF. Written as DNA, the CDR3 is TGTGCCAGTATGAGCGGGGGGCGGGATACGCAGTATTTT. Drawing the rest from reference TRBV19 and TRBJ2-3, the complete variable domain is DGGITQSPKYLFRKEGQNVTLSCEQNLNHDAMYWYRQDPGQGLRLIYYSQIVNDFQKGDIAEGYSVSREKKESFPLTVTSAQKNPTAFYLCASMSGGRDTQYFGPGTRLTVL.

The V and J genes are TRBV28 and TRBJ2-3; 7 positions agree with TRBD2. The ends lost 4 bases at V and 4 bases at J; junction bases unmatched: 11. CDR1 MDHEN and CDR2 SYDVKM come from the germline V gene. CDR3 size: 16 residues. The CDR3: CASSSTLAQRADTQYF. The CDR3 DNA reads as TGTGCCAGCAGTTCAACACTAGCGCAAAGAGCAGATACGCAGTATTTT.

The chain uses TRBV29-1 and TRBJ2-3, with a possible D match to TRBD2 (6 bases). The CDR3 has 15 amino acids. Looked up from germline, CDR1 is SQVTM and CDR2 is ANQGSEA. V was pared by 7 bases and J by 1 base, with 18 bases between. CDR3 residues: CSAPMPWGGTDTQYF. The CDR3 coding sequence is TGCAGCGCCCCCATGCCCTGGGGGGGCACAGATACGCAGTATTTT.

The chain couples TRBV18 to TRBJ2-1; TRBD2 matches at 12 bases. This CDR3 is 16 amino acids long. Per the germline V gene, CDR1 is KGHSH and CDR2 is LQKENI. J was trimmed by 6 bases and V by 0 bases; bases with no gene match: 3. Here the CDR3 reads CASSPPTLAGGNEQFF. CDR3 DNA: TGTGCCAGCTCACCACCAACACTAGCGGGAGGCAATGAGCAGTTCTTC.

This clone was counted between two and nine times. The V and J genes are TRBV13 and TRBJ2-2, with TRBD1 as a possible D gene (6 bases). Trimming removed 5 bases from V and 0 bases from J, with 13 bases in between. The germline gives CDR1 PRHDT, CDR2 FYEKMQ (reference sequence). This CDR3 region has 16 residues. The CDR3: CASSPSDRPNTGELFF. Here the CDR3 DNA reads TGTGCCAGCAGCCCATCAGACAGGCCGAACACCGGGGAGCTGTTTTTT.

The chain employs TRBV5-8 and TRBJ2-3; TRBD2 matches at 9 bases. Germline CDR1 SGHTS, CDR2 YDEGEE. V dropped 5 bases and J dropped 0; count of bases not matched to a gene: 4. The CDR3 consists of 15 residues. The CDR3 loop reads CASRDAGGSTDTQYF. The CDR3, as DNA: TGTGCCAGCAGGGACGCGGGAGGGAGCACAGATACGCAGTATTTT.

The chain couples TRBV28 to TRBJ1-4; the D gene is possibly TRBD1 (6 bases). Germline values: CDR1 MDHEN, CDR2 SYDVKM. With 7 bases removed from V and 0 bases from J, the gap between germline ends came to 18 bases. There are 17 residues in the CDR3. The CDR3 loop reads CASMGEGVGATNEKLFF. CDR3 nucleotides: TGTGCCAGCATGGGAGAGGGGGTTGGGGCAACTAATGAAAAACTGTTTTTT.

The J gene is TRBJ2-1, the V gene TRBV10-2; D perhaps matches TRBD2 (5 bases). This CDR3 contains 14 residues. Germline CDR1 reads WSHSY; CDR2 reads SAAADI. Trimming left V 6 bases short and J 7 bases short, with 16 bases between. DNA for the CDR3: TGCGCCAGCAGCCCCGGAGGTAGCGTGAATGAGCAGTTCTTC. This gives the protein CASSPGGSVNEQFF.

V usage is TRBV11-1 and J usage is TRBJ2-3; 9 nucleotides match TRBD1. CDR1 SGHAT and CDR2 FQDESV come from the germline V gene (reference sequence). Unmatched junction bases numbered 19, after V lost 5 bases and J lost 4 bases. The CDR3 contains 19 residues. CDR3 bases: TGTGCCAGCAGCCTCCGGGACAGGGCAGGTAGAGGTGGGTCAGATACGCAGTATTTT. It yields the protein CASSLRDRAGRGGSDTQYF.

The chain has TRBV7-6 and TRBJ2-2, with TRBD2 matching 9 bases. V shed 2 bases and J 7 bases; nucleotides not matched to a gene: 8. The CDR3 runs 16 residues. Germline V gives CDR1 SGHVS, CDR2 FNYEAQ. CDR3 protein: CASSLQTSGKDGELFF. The CDR3 DNA is TGTGCCAGCAGCTTACAGACTAGCGGAAAGGACGGGGAGCTGTTTTTT.

The genes are TRBV5-1 and TRBJ2-3; 7 bases line up with TRBD1. The CDR3 runs 15 residues. V lost 4 bases to trimming and J lost 3 bases; unmatched junction nucleotides: 8. The V gene's germline CDR1 is SGHRS and CDR2 YFSETQ. In DNA form, the CDR3 reads TGCGCCAGCAGCCCCCTGACAGGGTGGACAGATACGCAGTATTTT. It yields the protein CASSPLTGWTDTQYF.

The gene calls are TRBV28 and TRBJ1-4; the D is unclear. The V and J ends lost 6 bases and 0 bases respectively, with 14 bases between them. The CDR3 is 16 residues long. Germline CDR1 is MDHEN and CDR2 is SYDVKM. The chain's CDR3 is CASRGVGRTTNEKLFF. CDR3 nucleotides: TGTGCCAGCAGGGGAGTTGGTAGGACAACTAATGAAAAACTGTTTTTT. The variable domain in full, completed from reference TRBV28 and TRBJ1-4, reads DVKVTQSSRYLVKRTGEKVFLECVQDMDHENMFWYRQDPGLGLRLIYFSYDVKMKEKGDIPEGYSVSREKKERFSLILESASTNQTSMYLCASRGVGRTTNEKLFFGSGTQLSVL.

CDR3 bases: TGCGCCAGCAGCGACTTGTCGGGGGCAGATACGCAGTATTTT. It specifies CASSDLSGADTQYF. This sequence joins TRBV5-1 and TRBJ2-3, with D possibly being TRBD2 (6 bases). Trimming shortened V by 4 bases and J by 4 bases, and 13 bases separated the two germline ends. Germline V gene lookup returns CDR1 SGHRS and CDR2 YFSETQ. The CDR3 length is 14 residues.

This clone was found once. CDR3 DNA: TGTGCCAGCAGCATCGACATAGTGAACACTGAAGCTTTCTTT. Amino acid sequence: CASSIDIVNTEAFF. The V gene is TRBV5-5, the J gene TRBJ1-1; D remains ambiguous. V was shortened by 4 bases and J by 0 bases, with 10 bases between the two germline ends. The germline V gene has CDR1 SGHKS and CDR2 YYEKEE (reference sequence). CDR3 size: 14 residues.

This clone showed up just once. V gene TRBV2 combines with J gene TRBJ2-5; 8 bases align to TRBD2. V lost 8 bases, J lost 1 base, and 9 bases stayed unmatched. Germline CDR1 SNHLY, CDR2 FYNNEI. CDR3 length: 15 residues. Here the CDR3 DNA reads TGTGCCAGCTCTACTACTAGCGGACCCCAAGAGACCCAGTACTTC. It translates to CASSTTSGPQETQYF.